The 30 T cell receptor beta chains below all came from one sample that was sequenced in a study of T cells in Graves' hyperthyroidism and ophthalmopathy. It was RNA transcripts that yielded the amplified TCR beta CDR3 regions. When the TCR CDR3 underwent first-round RT-PCR, the HTBI primer set was used. TCRdb re-derived calls from the multiplex PCR reads in MiXCR, one entry per CDR3 protein. Found here are about 480,000 distinct CDR3 sequences, 13% to 15% of them singletons; the top ten hold around 17%. The specimen sequenced was blood. These TCRs come from a woman aged 18-35 years with Graves' hyperthyroidism.

J is TRBJ2-3 and V is TRBV20-1; D remains unclear. Germline V gene data show CDR1 as DFQATT and CDR2 as SNEGSKA (reference sequence). The CDR3 is made up of 14 amino acids. V lost 2 bases and J lost 4, with 13 bases in between. The CDR3: CSARKPQLPDTQYF. The CDR3 nucleotides read TGCAGTGCTAGAAAGCCGCAGCTCCCAGATACGCAGTATTTT.

This clonotype showed up many times. This rearrangement joins TRBV27 to TRBJ1-2, with 10 bases fitting TRBD1. The CDR3 is made up of 14 amino acids. Germline CDR1 reads MNHEY; CDR2 reads SMNVEV (reference sequence). V shed 2 bases and J 6 bases; nucleotides not matched to a gene: 3. Here the CDR3 DNA reads TGTGCCAGCAGTTTAAGGGACAGGGGTCATGGCTACACCTTC. This gives the protein CASSLRDRGHGYTF.

This clonotype showed up many times. The chain has TRBV27 and TRBJ2-1; no clear D gene. The germline V gene has CDR1 MNHEY and CDR2 SMNVEV (reference sequence). V shed 5 bases and J shed 8 bases, with 13 bases lying between them. CDR3 length equals 13 residues. CDR3 coding DNA: TGTGCCAGCAGTACGGACGCACCGTATGAGCAGTTCTTC. Translating it yields CASSTDAPYEQFF.

This clonotype was counted between two and nine times. This chain uses TRBV7-9 with TRBJ1-3, with a weak D call TRBD1 (6 bases). The CDR3 has 16 amino acids. Trimming took off 1 base at V and 3 bases at J, with 13 bases between the two ends. The germline V gene encodes CDR1 SEHNR and CDR2 FQNEAQ (reference sequence). This CDR3 is CASSLGAGVDGNTIYF. The DNA for the CDR3 is TGTGCCAGCAGCTTAGGCGCAGGGGTGGATGGAAACACCATATATTTT.

V is TRBV4-1 and J is TRBJ2-3; 8 bases fit TRBD1. Germline V CDR1 and CDR2: MGHRA, YSYEKL. Losses at the gene ends were 3 bases for V and 7 bases for J; bases not matched to a gene: 12. The CDR3 extends over 16 amino acids. CDR3 sequence reads: CASSHDPGQVIYTQYF. CDR3 bases: TGCGCCAGCAGCCATGACCCGGGACAGGTGATTTATACGCAGTATTTT.

This clonotype was recorded at least ten times. The chain employs TRBV19 and TRBJ2-2; no clear D. Germline V lookup: CDR1 LNHDA, CDR2 SQIVND (reference sequence). V was clipped by 3 bases and J by 4 bases, with 6 bases between them. The CDR3 length is 13 residues. The CDR3: CASSMLLTGELFF. CDR3 coding DNA: TGTGCCAGTAGTATGCTCCTCACCGGGGAGCTGTTTTTT.

This clonotype was counted only a few times. One end of the junction does not line up with germline, which may come from a read error. The V call is TRBV28, the J call TRBJ2-1; D perhaps matches TRBD1 (6 bases). Germline CDR1 is MDHEN and CDR2 is SYDVKM. This CDR3 spans 14 amino acids. The DNA of the CDR3 is TGTGTCAGCGGATTGACAGGAAGCTACAATGAGCAGTTCTTC. Residues: CVSGLTGSYNEQFF.

There are a few counts of this clonotype. The genes are TRBV4-1 and TRBJ2-1, with TRBD2 identical over 10 bases. Germline trimming cut 6 bases from V and 3 bases from J; bases unmatched to any gene: 5. The length of the CDR3 is 15 residues. Germline CDR1 reads MGHRA; CDR2 reads YSYEKL. CDR3 residues: CASRRTSGDYNEQFF. CDR3 DNA: TGCGCCAGCAGACGGACTAGCGGTGACTACAATGAGCAGTTCTTC.

This clonotype has a count of ten or more. CDR3 sequence (DNA): TGTGCCAGCAGTGAAAGGGCAGGGCAGGACTATGGCTACACCTTC. Translated, it gives CASSERAGQDYGYTF. The rearrangement links TRBV6-1 to TRBJ1-2, with D possibly being TRBD1 (5 bases). Trimming took off 2 bases at V and 3 bases at J, with 13 bases between the two ends. In germline, CDR1 is MNHNS, CDR2 SASEGT. The CDR3 has 15 residues.

Comment on this clonotype: It may be a read error: a sequence one base away is much more abundant. The rearrangement joins TRBV7-9 to TRBJ2-3, with TRBD2 identical over 14 bases. Germline CDR1 SEHNR, CDR2 FQNEAQ (reference sequence). The CDR3 contains 16 residues. The CDR3 spells CTSSSPTSGRDNTQYF. The CDR3 nucleotides read TGTACCAGCAGCTCTCCGACTAGCGGGAGGGATAATACGCAGTATTTT. Combining the CDR3 with reference TRBV7-9 and TRBJ2-3 gives the whole variable domain DTGVSQNPRHKITKRGQNVTFRCDPISEHNRLYWYRQTLGQGPEFLTYFQNEAQLEKSRLLSDRFSAERPKGSFSTLEIQRTEQGDSAMYLCTSSSPTSGRDNTQYFGPGTRLTVL.

The sample holds many counts of this clonotype. The chain is built from TRBV5-1 and TRBJ1-5; D is possibly TRBD1 (5 bases). Germline-derived CDR1 and CDR2 are SGHRS and YFSETQ. V lost 1 base to trimming and J lost 4 bases, with 6 bases between them. The CDR3 runs to 13 residues. CDR3 sequence reads: CASSLRTNQPQHF. The CDR3 DNA follows: TGCGCCAGCAGCTTGAGGACAAATCAGCCCCAGCATTTT.

This clonotype was observed a few times. The CDR3 loop is CASSRLAGVRDKNIQYF. The CDR3 region has the DNA TGTGCCAGCAGCAGGTTAGCGGGGGTTCGGGACAAAAACATTCAGTACTTC. This sequence joins TRBV13 and TRBJ2-4; 9 bases map to TRBD2. CDR3 size: 17 residues. CDR1 and CDR2 (germline): PRHDT, FYEKMQ (reference sequence). V was pared by 5 bases and J by 3 bases, with 11 bases of the junction left unmatched.

V usage is TRBV29-1 and J usage is TRBJ1-2, with D possibly TRBD1 on 6 matching bases. There are 13 residues in the CDR3. The V and J ends lost 4 bases and 6 bases respectively, with 15 bases between them. Germline V gene data show CDR1 as SQVTM and CDR2 as ANQGSEA. The CDR3 DNA reads as TGCAGCGTTGGGGGAGGGGGTGGACATGGCTACACCTTC. Amino acids: CSVGGGGGHGYTF.

The chain carries TRBV30 and TRBJ1-2; possibly TRBD1 for D (6 bases). Trimming took 0 bases from V and 6 from J, leaving 8 bases between them. The CDR3 covers 12 residues. The V gene's germline CDR1 is GTSNPN and CDR2 SVGIG (reference sequence). DNA for the CDR3: TGTGCCTGGAGTGTAGGGGGTCATGGCTACACCTTC. It translates to CAWSVGGHGYTF.

This clonotype was recorded a few times. The chain combines TRBV11-1 with TRBJ2-5, with TRBD2 identical over 7 bases. CDR3 length equals 15 residues. V lost 5 bases and J lost 7; bases outside the gene matches: 13. The germline gives CDR1 SGHAT, CDR2 FQDESV (reference sequence). The CDR3 DNA reads TGTGCCAGCAGCGAAACGGGAGGCCGGGCAGCGACCCAGTACTTC. It is translated as CASSETGGRAATQYF.

To note about this clonotype: With a much larger clone just one base away, this may be a read error. The J gene is TRBJ1-5, the V gene TRBV3-1; D is undetermined. The V end was cut by 0 bases, the J end by 8 bases, with 14 bases between. The germline gives CDR1 LGHDT, CDR2 YNNKEL (reference sequence). The CDR3 totals 15 residues. The CDR3 reads CASSQDGVPREPQHF. CDR3 nucleotide sequence: TGTGCCAGCAGCCAAGATGGGGTTCCGAGGGAGCCCCAGCATTTT.

V is TRBV5-1 and J is TRBJ2-3; D gene unclear. V was pared by 5 bases and J by 1 base, with 11 bases between. CDR3 length: 14 amino acids. Germline assignment: CDR1 SGHRS and CDR2 YFSETQ. CDR3 residues: CASRTETGTDTQYF. As DNA, the CDR3 is TGCGCCAGCAGGACGGAAACCGGCACAGATACGCAGTATTTT.

The sample holds a few counts of this clonotype. CDR3: CASSLVAFEQFF. Written as DNA, the CDR3 is TGTGCCAGCAGCCTTGTAGCGTTTGAGCAGTTCTTC. V gene TRBV7-9 combines with J gene TRBJ2-1, with a weak D call TRBD2 (5 bases). The CDR3 sequence is 12 residues long. Trimming left V 5 bases short and J 9 bases short, with 11 bases between. Germline loops: CDR1 SEHNR, CDR2 FQNEAQ (reference sequence).

Many counts were recorded for this clonotype. The genes are TRBV12-5 and TRBJ2-1, with a tentative D call TRBD2 (6 bases). Per germline, CDR1 LGHNT and CDR2 FRNRAP. Trimming left V 7 bases short and J 8 bases short, with 15 bases between. This CDR3 has 13 amino acids. The CDR3 loop is CASAPPSGDEQFF. In DNA, the CDR3 is TGTGCTAGTGCCCCTCCCTCGGGGGATGAGCAGTTCTTC.

This clonotype was counted at least ten times. The rearrangement uses TRBV20-1 and TRBJ1-2; no clear D gene. This CDR3 contains 14 residues. V lost 6 bases, J lost 2 bases, and 16 bases lay in between. Germline V gives CDR1 DFQATT, CDR2 SNEGSKA (reference sequence). The CDR3 region is CSATPGPSNYGYTF. In nucleotides, the CDR3 is TGCAGTGCCACTCCCGGACCGTCCAACTATGGCTACACCTTC.

The chain is built from TRBV5-4 and TRBJ2-1; D is uncertain. CDR3 length: 16 amino acids. Trimming removed 0 bases from V and 3 bases from J, with 13 bases in between. CDR1 and CDR2 (germline): SGHNT, YYREEE (reference sequence). CDR3 sequence (DNA): TGTGCCAGCAGCTTGGGAGGCCCAGGCGTCTACAATGAGCAGTTCTTC. Its protein product is CASSLGGPGVYNEQFF.

This clonotype was counted at least ten times. The chain employs TRBV18 and TRBJ2-7; a possible D gene is TRBD1 (5 bases). This CDR3 spans 15 amino acids. CDR1 and CDR2 from the germline V gene are KGHSH and LQKENI. V was pared by 3 bases and J by 0 bases, with 12 bases between. The CDR3, as DNA: TGTGCCAGCTCACCTGTGCAGGGCCCCTCCTACGAGCAGTACGTC. Its translation is CASSPVQGPSYEQYV.

In its sample, this clonotype was seen many times. The chain uses TRBV6-1 and TRBJ1-1; D not certain. The CDR3 loop spans 16 amino acids. The V gene lost 7 bases and the J gene lost 0 bases, with 18 bases spanning the gap. Germline V gene data show CDR1 as MNHNS and CDR2 as SASEGT. CDR3 amino acids: CASTYSGSGMNTEAFF. The CDR3 DNA follows: TGTGCCAGCACCTACAGTGGGAGTGGTATGAACACTGAAGCTTTCTTT.

V usage is TRBV29-1 and J usage is TRBJ2-7; 7 bases fit TRBD2. CDR1 is SQVTM and CDR2 is ANQGSEA in the germline V gene. V lost 3 bases and J lost 1; bases outside the gene matches: 6. CDR3 size: 14 residues. The CDR3 coding sequence is TGCAGCGTTGATGGGGGGGGTCCTTCCTACGAGCAGTACTTC. It is translated as CSVDGGGPSYEQYF.

This clonotype was picked up many times. The CDR3 DNA follows: TGTGCCCAAGGGAGGGGGGGGAACACTGAAGCTTTCTTT. It translates to CAQGRGGNTEAFF. This chain links TRBV2 with TRBJ1-1, with D possibly being TRBD1 (6 bases). CDR1 and CDR2 from the germline V gene are SNHLY and FYNNEI. The CDR3 is made up of 13 amino acids. Trimming left V 11 bases short and J 1 base short, with 14 bases between.

This clonotype was counted many times. CDR3 DNA: TGTGCCAGCACCCGCCATAGCCCAGATACGCAGTATTTT. Translated: CASTRHSPDTQYF. This chain joins TRBV7-2 and TRBJ2-3, with D unresolved. Germline V gives CDR1 SGHTA, CDR2 FQGNSA. Trimming left V 7 bases short and J 4 bases short, with 12 bases between. The CDR3 has 13 amino acids.

There are many counts of this clonotype. The genes are TRBV28 and TRBJ2-6, with 10 bases identical to TRBD1. Trimming cost V 3 bases and J 0 bases; bases outside gene matches: 17. Germline CDR1 reads MDHEN; CDR2 reads SYDVKM. CDR3 length: 22 residues. The CDR3: CASSLPQRDRGRRASGANVLTF. CDR3 bases: TGTGCCAGCAGTTTGCCCCAGAGAGACAGGGGGCGGCGCGCCTCTGGGGCCAACGTCCTGACTTTC.

This clonotype turned up a few times. This rearrangement joins TRBV5-6 to TRBJ2-5, with 7 bases identical to TRBD1. Losses at the gene ends were 4 bases for V and 2 bases for J; bases not matched to a gene: 8. CDR3 length: 15 amino acids. Germline values: CDR1 SGHDT, CDR2 YYEEEE. The CDR3 sequence is CASSRSQGVQETQYF. CDR3 sequence (DNA): TGTGCCAGCAGCCGGTCCCAGGGGGTTCAAGAGACCCAGTACTTC.

This clonotype occurred many times. This chain uses TRBV27 with TRBJ2-1; TRBD1 is a possible D gene (6 bases). V lost 5 bases and J lost 4, with 24 bases in between. The length of the CDR3 is 18 residues. Germline V lookup: CDR1 MNHEY, CDR2 SMNVEV (reference sequence). The CDR3 sequence is CASSPQGWGLGTYNEQFF. The CDR3 region has the DNA TGTGCCAGCAGTCCCCAGGGATGGGGGCTCGGCACTTACAATGAGCAGTTCTTC.

This clonotype has ten or more counts. The CDR3 coding sequence is TGTGCCAGCAGTGACCGACAGGCGGGAGAGACCCAGTACTTC. Translating it yields CASSDRQAGETQYF. The gene calls are TRBV25-1 and TRBJ2-5; D is perhaps TRBD1 (6 bases). Germline V gene lookup returns CDR1 MGHDK and CDR2 SYGVNS. The CDR3 loop spans 14 amino acids. With 3 bases removed from V and 4 bases from J, the gap between germline ends came to 12 bases. The whole variable domain, filled in from reference TRBV25-1 and TRBJ2-5, reads EADIYQTPRYLVIGTGKKITLECSQTMGHDKMYWYQQDPGMELHLIHYSYGVNSTEKGDLSSESTVSRIRTEHFPLTLESARPSHTSQYLCASSDRQAGETQYFGPGTRLLVL.